This TCR beta chain was sequenced during a study of tumor and adjacent non-tumor tissue in lung cancer. Notes on this clonotype: Its antigen is still unknown. At one boundary the junction diverges from the germline segment, which might be a read error.

This CDR3 contains 14 residues. CDR1 is SQVTM, CDR2 ANQGSEA, per germline. The template was RNA from unsorted bulk tissue. This non-tumor lung sample came from over 3 cm beyond the tumor edge. The library came from three nested PCR rounds adapted from ARM-PCR protocols. One entry per CDR3 protein results from TCRdb running MiXCR on the multiplex PCR reads. The sample has about 100,000 distinct CDR3 sequences, 65% seen once. Study observations and caveats: Normal lung showed higher cumulative top 100 clone frequency than tumor.

The chain couples TRBV29-1 to TRBJ2-3, with 7 bases aligning to TRBD2. Source material: distant non-tumor lung tissue. This clonotype was obtained from a man between 25 and 39 years old with non-small cell lung cancer. The CDR3 DNA is TGCAGCGTTGGCGAGGGAGGGTCACTCAATACGAAGTATTTT. This encodes CSVGEGGSLNTKYF.